The clone carrying this TCR beta chain came up a few times. Unique molecular identifiers were used in preparing the TCRbeta library. TCRdb re-called the PCR reads through MiXCR, storing one row per CDR3 protein. The sample yields 450,000 to 600,000 distinct CDR3 sequences, about a sixth seen once. These data come from a study of T-cell reconstitution after alpha-beta-depleted transplantation in children. Germline trimming cut 1 base from V and 12 bases from J; bases unmatched to any gene: 7. The germline V gene has CDR1 SGHTA and CDR2 FQGNSA. The CDR3 covers 15 residues. The TCR comes from a human donor who donated a stem cell graft to a child with acute lymphoblastic leukemia. The chain has TRBV7-2 and TRBJ2-1, with TRBD2 matching 12 bases. This material consisted of PBMCs from the stem cell graft donor, taken from the stem cell graft. The CDR3 is CASSLEGLAGPVQFF. The DNA for the CDR3 is TGTGCCAGCAGCTTAGAAGGACTAGCGGGACCTGTGCAGTTCTTC.